Below are 15 T cell receptor beta chains sequenced from a single sample in a study of T cells in localized non-small cell lung cancer (dated by TCRdb to about 2020). The library was prepared using the immunoSEQ multiplex PCR assay. TCRdb carries this immuneACCESS record with in-frame sequences only. Its versions omit some clonotypes, under half of them owing to an unresolved V gene in the studies checked, with the rest unexplained. For this sample the table gives roughly 30,000 clones, of which 70% to 90% were detected only once. The ten largest make up approximately 3% of the sample. The sequenced sample was peripheral blood, obtained before any cancer treatment. All receptors come from a woman aged 18-49 years with stage I lung adenocarcinoma.

This chain joins TRBV9 and TRBJ2-7; no clear D gene. The V end was cut by 2 bases, the J end by 2 bases, with 11 bases between. This CDR3 contains 14 residues. Germline V CDR1 and CDR2: SGDLS, YYNGEE. CDR3 protein: CASSVGGPTYEQYF. The CDR3 DNA reads as TGTGCCAGCAGCGTTGGTGGGCCAACCTACGAGCAGTACTTC. Full variable domain (remainder filled in from reference TRBV9 and TRBJ2-7): DSGVTQTPKHLITATGQRVTLRCSPRSGDLSVYWYQQSLDQGLQFLIQYYNGEERAKGNILERFSAQQFPDLHSELNLSSLELGDSALYFCASSVGGPTYEQYFGPGTRLTVT.

The chain carries TRBV12-5 and TRBJ2-3; D gene unclear. In germline, CDR1 is LGHNT, CDR2 FRNRAP. V was cut by 6 bases and J by 0 bases, with 7 bases left in between. This CDR3 region has 13 residues. CDR3 sequence reads: CASGLVSTDTQYF. The CDR3 bases are TGTGCTAGTGGCCTGGTGAGCACAGATACGCAGTATTTT.

V and J are TRBV30 and TRBJ2-7; D gene unclear. V dropped 5 bases and J dropped 0 bases, with 5 bases sitting between them. CDR1 and CDR2 (germline): GTSNPN, SVGIG (reference sequence). The CDR3 consists of 11 residues. CDR3 amino acids: CAWEVSYEQYF. Written as DNA, the CDR3 is TGTGCCTGGGAGGTCTCCTACGAGCAGTACTTC.

This chain uses TRBV4-1 with TRBJ2-7; D is unclear. Per germline, CDR1 MGHRA and CDR2 YSYEKL. This CDR3 region has 15 residues. The germline V and J ends were trimmed by 4 bases and 0 bases, with 13 bases remaining between them. In DNA form, the CDR3 reads TGCGCCAGCAGCCCCCGGGTCTCTAGCTCCTACGAGCAGTACTTC. Translated: CASSPRVSSSYEQYF.

This chain uses TRBV10-3 with TRBJ2-5; 8 bases fit TRBD1. V dropped 3 bases and J dropped 2; count of bases not matched to a gene: 5. From germline, CDR1 is ENHRY and CDR2 SYGVKD. This CDR3 comprises 15 residues. The CDR3 bases are TGTGCCATCAGTGACAGGGGGCCACCTCAAGAGACCCAGTACTTC. Protein sequence: CAISDRGPPQETQYF.

This rearrangement joins TRBV28 to TRBJ2-7, with 8 bases fitting TRBD1. The CDR3 sequence is 14 residues long. Trimming took 2 bases from V and 6 from J; bases not matched to a gene: 6. From germline, CDR1 is MDHEN and CDR2 SYDVKM. CDR3 sequence (DNA): TGTGCCAGCAGTTTACAGGGGGCGGTCGGCGAGCAGTACTTC. It yields the protein CASSLQGAVGEQYF.

The chain joins TRBV11-2 to TRBJ1-4; possible D gene TRBD1, 5 bases. The CDR3 loop spans 16 amino acids. V was cut by 1 base and J by 6 bases, with 15 bases left in between. The germline gives CDR1 SGHAT, CDR2 FQNNGV. Here the CDR3 reads CASSLAQPGGDEKLFF. In DNA, the CDR3 is TGTGCCAGCAGCTTAGCGCAGCCCGGGGGAGATGAAAAACTGTTTTTT. Drawing the rest from reference TRBV11-2 and TRBJ1-4, the complete variable domain is EAGVAQSPRYKIIEKRQSVAFWCNPISGHATLYWYQQILGQGPKLLIQFQNNGVVDDSQLPKDRFSAERLKGVDSTLKIQPAKLEDSAVYLCASSLAQPGGDEKLFFGSGTQLSVL.

V and J are TRBV6-7 and TRBJ2-7; 7 bases line up with TRBD2. TRBV6-7 has ORF status, its function being uncertain. The length of the CDR3 is 13 residues. Trimming at V came to 11 bases and at J to 4 bases, leaving 11 bases not matched to a gene. The CDR3 region is CACPSGCIYEQYF. The CDR3 region has the DNA TGTGCCTGTCCTAGCGGCTGTATTTACGAGCAGTACTTC.

This sequence joins TRBV7-3 and TRBJ2-1; D is unresolved. The CDR3 has 13 residues. Germline lookup yields CDR1 SGHTA and CDR2 FQGTGA. Between the trimmed V and J ends, which lost 2 bases and 5 bases, there was a span of 7 bases. CDR3 DNA sequence: TGTGCCAGCAGCTTAGGACGGAACAATGAGCAGTTCTTC. Translation: CASSLGRNNEQFF.

This chain connects TRBV7-9 to TRBJ2-1; the D gene is possibly TRBD2 (6 bases). The CDR3 sequence is 16 residues long. The V gene's germline CDR1 is SEHNR and CDR2 FQNEAQ (reference sequence). V was shortened by 1 base and J by 2 bases, with 12 bases between the two germline ends. The CDR3 region is CASSLGPGDPYNEQFF. The CDR3 DNA reads as TGTGCCAGCAGCTTAGGTCCGGGAGACCCCTACAATGAGCAGTTCTTC.

The genes are TRBV4-1 and TRBJ1-4; tentatively, D is TRBD1 (5 bases). The CDR3 is 15 residues long. Trimming stripped 5 bases from V and 4 bases from J, with 14 bases between. CDR1 MGHRA and CDR2 YSYEKL come from the germline V gene. CDR3 sequence: CASSSPRGGNEKLFF. The CDR3 nucleotides read TGCGCCAGCAGCTCTCCTCGGGGCGGTAATGAAAAACTGTTTTTT.

The chain employs TRBV5-6 and TRBJ1-2; TRBD1 aligns across 7 bases. Germline V gives CDR1 SGHDT, CDR2 YYEEEE. The CDR3 has 16 residues. V shed 2 bases, J shed 7 bases, and the junction held 14 bases outside the gene matches. CDR3 residues: CASSFLLGGNRGGYTF. The CDR3 DNA is TGTGCCAGCAGCTTCCTCCTCGGCGGGAACAGGGGTGGCTACACCTTC. The variable domain in full, completed from reference TRBV5-6 and TRBJ1-2, reads DAGVTQSPTHLIKTRGQQVTLRCSPKSGHDTVSWYQQALGQGPQFIFQYYEEEERQRGNFPDRFSGHQFPNYSSELNVNALLLGDSALYLCASSFLLGGNRGGYTFGSGTRLTVV.

The chain links TRBV4-3 to TRBJ2-3, with 11 nucleotides matching TRBD1. Germline values: CDR1 LGHNA, CDR2 YSLEER. Trimming took 3 bases from V and 4 from J; bases not matched to a gene: 6. This CDR3 region has 16 residues. This CDR3 is CASSQNPGQGADTQYF. The CDR3 nucleotides are TGCGCCAGCAGCCAGAATCCGGGACAGGGGGCAGATACGCAGTATTTT.

The chain employs TRBV5-4 and TRBJ2-1; D is ambiguous. V was pared by 0 bases and J by 9 bases, with 4 bases between. The CDR3 runs to 11 residues. Per the germline V gene, CDR1 is SGHNT and CDR2 is YYREEE (reference sequence). CDR3 in DNA: TGTGCCAGCAGCTTGGTGGGTGAGCAGTTCTTC. It yields the protein CASSLVGEQFF.

The chain is built from TRBV10-3 and TRBJ1-4, with D possibly matching TRBD1 (6 bases). This CDR3 spans 16 amino acids. Germline-derived CDR1 and CDR2 are ENHRY and SYGVKD. V lost 2 bases, J lost 2 bases, and 12 bases lay in between. The CDR3 DNA sequence: TGTGCCATCAGTGAGGGGGGGGCTCTCACTAATGAAAAACTGTTTTTT. Its translation: CAISEGGALTNEKLFF.